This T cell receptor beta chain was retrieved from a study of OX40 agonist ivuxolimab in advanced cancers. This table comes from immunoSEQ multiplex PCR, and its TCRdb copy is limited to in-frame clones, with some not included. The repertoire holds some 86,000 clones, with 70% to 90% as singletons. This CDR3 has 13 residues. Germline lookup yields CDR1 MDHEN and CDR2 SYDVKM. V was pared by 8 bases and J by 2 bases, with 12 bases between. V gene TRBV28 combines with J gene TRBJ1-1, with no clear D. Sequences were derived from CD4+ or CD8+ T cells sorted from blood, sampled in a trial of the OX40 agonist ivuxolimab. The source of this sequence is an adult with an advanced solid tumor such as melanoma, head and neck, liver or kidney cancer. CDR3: CASRRSLNTEAFF. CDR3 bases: TGTGCCAGCCGAAGGTCTCTCAACACTGAAGCTTTCTTT.